Following are 10 T cell receptor beta chains from one sample sequenced in a study of T cell responses to AZD1222 COVID-19 vaccine. TCRdb keeps only in-frame clones here, not all; method: immunoSEQ multiplex PCR. This table holds some 170,000 clones, roughly 93% found once. The material was peripheral blood, obtained on day 0 of AZD1222 vaccination. The receptors shown here come from an adult in good health.

The chain uses TRBV19 and TRBJ1-6; D gene ambiguous. CDR3 length: 14 amino acids. Trimming took 3 bases from V and 5 from J, leaving 8 bases between them. CDR1 and CDR2 from the germline V gene are LNHDA and SQIVND (reference sequence). The CDR3 is CASSILDDNSPLHF. The CDR3 DNA follows: TGTGCCAGTAGTATTCTAGACGATAATTCACCCCTCCACTTT.

The chain joins TRBV28 to TRBJ1-1; D not certain. V lost 7 bases and J 1 base, leaving 19 bases between the germline ends. This CDR3 spans 16 amino acids. Germline assignment: CDR1 MDHEN and CDR2 SYDVKM. CDR3 protein: CASITTSAGGNTEAFF. The CDR3 bases are TGTGCCAGCATCACGACGTCGGCCGGAGGGAACACTGAAGCTTTCTTT.

The rearrangement uses TRBV30 and TRBJ1-5, with 7 bases matching TRBD1. The CDR3 is 15 residues long. The junction had 9 bases not matched to a gene; V was cut back by 3 bases and J by 4 bases. Germline V gene data show CDR1 as GTSNPN and CDR2 as SVGIG (reference sequence). The CDR3: CAWSQGVGGNQPQHF. DNA of the CDR3: TGTGCCTGGAGCCAGGGGGTAGGTGGGAATCAGCCCCAGCATTTT.

The genes are TRBV28 and TRBJ2-1; D is possibly TRBD2 (6 bases). CDR1 is MDHEN, CDR2 SYDVKM, per germline. Trimming pared 5 bases from V and 14 bases from J, leaving 19 bases between. The CDR3 spans 13 residues. CDR3 sequence: CASSGDPWGGEFF. The CDR3 nucleotides are TGTGCCAGCAGTGGGGACCCCTGGGGCGGGGAGTTCTTC.

V is TRBV18 and J is TRBJ1-1; D is uncertain. This CDR3 is built from 13 residues. Germline CDR1 and CDR2: KGHSH and LQKENI. With 1 base removed from V and 6 bases from J, the gap between germline ends came to 9 bases. The CDR3 sequence: CASSPLGYSEAFF. CDR3 bases: TGTGCCAGCTCACCACTAGGGTACTCTGAAGCTTTCTTT.

The chain combines TRBV7-8 with TRBJ2-1; 8 bases match TRBD2. Germline CDR1 is SGHVS and CDR2 is FQNEAQ. CDR3 length: 17 residues. Trimming at V came to 2 bases and at J to 7 bases, leaving 13 bases not matched to a gene. The CDR3 sequence is CASSLFGSGGMSNEQFF. CDR3 DNA sequence: TGTGCCAGCAGCTTATTCGGAAGCGGGGGAATGAGTAATGAGCAGTTCTTC.

The chain joins TRBV2 to TRBJ1-6; D might be TRBD1 (6 bases). Germline-derived CDR1 and CDR2 are SNHLY and FYNNEI. This CDR3 is built from 12 residues. The V end lost 9 bases, the J end lost 8 bases, and 11 bases lay between the germline ends. The CDR3 region has the DNA TGTGCCAGTAACAGGGAACATTCACCCCTCCACTTT. Amino acid sequence: CASNREHSPLHF. Variable domain in full (rest from reference TRBV2 and TRBJ1-6): EPEVTQTPSHQVTQMGQEVILRCVPISNHLYFYWYRQILGQKVEFLVSFYNNEISEKSEIFDDQFSVERPDGSNFTLKIRSTKLEDSAMYFCASNREHSPLHFGNGTRLTVT.

The V gene is TRBV6-5, the J gene TRBJ1-2; a weak D match, TRBD1 (5 bases). V dropped 6 bases and J dropped 1 base, with 12 bases sitting between them. CDR3 length: 14 residues. Per germline, CDR1 MNHEY and CDR2 SVGAGI. CDR3 loop: CASSLDRYNYGYTF. The CDR3 DNA reads as TGTGCCAGCAGCCTTGACAGATATAACTATGGCTACACCTTC.

The genes are TRBV10-3 and TRBJ1-4; D uncertain. Germline CDR1 and CDR2: ENHRY and SYGVKD. V was cut by 5 bases and J by 0 bases, with 10 bases left in between. The CDR3 is 15 amino acids. This chain's CDR3 is CAISWGIATNEKLFF. The CDR3 DNA follows: TGTGCCATCAGTTGGGGTATTGCAACTAATGAAAAACTGTTTTTT.

The chain links TRBV2 to TRBJ2-7; D is ambiguous. V lost 3 bases and J lost 7, with 7 bases in between. The germline V gene encodes CDR1 SNHLY and CDR2 FYNNEI. This CDR3 has 11 amino acids. In nucleotides, the CDR3 is TGTGCCAGCAGTGAGTCCTGGGAGCAGTACTTC. Residues: CASSESWEQYF. Full variable domain (outside the CDR3, taken from reference TRBV2 and TRBJ2-7): EPEVTQTPSHQVTQMGQEVILRCVPISNHLYFYWYRQILGQKVEFLVSFYNNEISEKSEIFDDQFSVERPDGSNFTLKIRSTKLEDSAMYFCASSESWEQYFGPGTRLTVT.